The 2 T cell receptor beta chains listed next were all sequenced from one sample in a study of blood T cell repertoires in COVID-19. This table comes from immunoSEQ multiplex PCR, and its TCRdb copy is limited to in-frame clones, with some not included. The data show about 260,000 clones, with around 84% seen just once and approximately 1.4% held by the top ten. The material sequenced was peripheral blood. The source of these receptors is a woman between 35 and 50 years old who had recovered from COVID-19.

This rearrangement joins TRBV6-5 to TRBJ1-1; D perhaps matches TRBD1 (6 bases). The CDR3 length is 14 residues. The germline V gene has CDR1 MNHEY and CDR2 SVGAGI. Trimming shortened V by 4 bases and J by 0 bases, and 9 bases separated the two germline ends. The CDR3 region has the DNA TGTGCCAGCAGTTCGGACAGATTGAACACTGAAGCTTTCTTT. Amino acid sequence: CASSSDRLNTEAFF.

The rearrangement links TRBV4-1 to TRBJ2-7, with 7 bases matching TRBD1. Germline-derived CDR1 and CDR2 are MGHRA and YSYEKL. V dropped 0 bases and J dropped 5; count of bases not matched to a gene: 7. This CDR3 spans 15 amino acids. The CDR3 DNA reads TGCGCCAGCAGCCAAGATTCAGGGGGTAAGGACGAGCAGTACTTC. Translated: CASSQDSGGKDEQYF.